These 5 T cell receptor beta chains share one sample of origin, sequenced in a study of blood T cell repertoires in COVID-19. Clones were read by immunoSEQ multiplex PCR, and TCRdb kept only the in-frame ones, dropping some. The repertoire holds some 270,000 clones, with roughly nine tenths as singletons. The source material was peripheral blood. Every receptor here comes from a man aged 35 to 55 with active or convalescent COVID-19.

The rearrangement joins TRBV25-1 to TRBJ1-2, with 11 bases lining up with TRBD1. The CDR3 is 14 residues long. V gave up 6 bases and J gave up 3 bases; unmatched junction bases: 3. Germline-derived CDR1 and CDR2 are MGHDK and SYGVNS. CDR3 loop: CASRRTGGDYGYTF. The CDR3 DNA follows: TGTGCCAGCAGGAGGACAGGGGGCGACTATGGCTACACCTTC.

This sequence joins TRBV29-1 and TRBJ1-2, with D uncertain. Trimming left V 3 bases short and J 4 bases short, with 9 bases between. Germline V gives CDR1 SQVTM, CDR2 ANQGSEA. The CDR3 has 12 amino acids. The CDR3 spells CSVDRNRYGYTF. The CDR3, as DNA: TGCAGCGTTGACAGGAATCGCTATGGCTACACCTTC.

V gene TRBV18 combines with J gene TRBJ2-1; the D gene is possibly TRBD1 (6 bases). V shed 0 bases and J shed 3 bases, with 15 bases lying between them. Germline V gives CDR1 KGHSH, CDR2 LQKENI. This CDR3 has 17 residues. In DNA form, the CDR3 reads TGTGCCAGCTCACCACCGTCAGGGGTGAGGGGCTACAATGAGCAGTTCTTC. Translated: CASSPPSGVRGYNEQFF. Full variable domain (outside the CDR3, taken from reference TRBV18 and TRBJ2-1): NAGVMQNPRHLVRRRGQEARLRCSPMKGHSHVYWYRQLPEEGLKFMVYLQKENIIDESGMPKERFSAEFPKEGPSILRIQQVVRGDSAAYFCASSPPSGVRGYNEQFFGPGTRLTVL.

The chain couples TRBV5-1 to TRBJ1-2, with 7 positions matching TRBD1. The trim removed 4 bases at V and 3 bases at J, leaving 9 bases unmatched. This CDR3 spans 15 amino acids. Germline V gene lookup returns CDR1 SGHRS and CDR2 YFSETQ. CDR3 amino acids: CASSLTGAKDYGYTF. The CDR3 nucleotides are TGCGCCAGCAGCCTTACAGGGGCAAAGGACTATGGCTACACCTTC.

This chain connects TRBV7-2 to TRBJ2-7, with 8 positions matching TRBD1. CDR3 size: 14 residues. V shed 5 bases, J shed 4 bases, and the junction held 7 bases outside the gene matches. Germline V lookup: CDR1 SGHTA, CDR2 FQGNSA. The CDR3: CASSPTGGMYEQYF. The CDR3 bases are TGTGCCAGCAGCCCCACAGGGGGTATGTACGAGCAGTACTTC.